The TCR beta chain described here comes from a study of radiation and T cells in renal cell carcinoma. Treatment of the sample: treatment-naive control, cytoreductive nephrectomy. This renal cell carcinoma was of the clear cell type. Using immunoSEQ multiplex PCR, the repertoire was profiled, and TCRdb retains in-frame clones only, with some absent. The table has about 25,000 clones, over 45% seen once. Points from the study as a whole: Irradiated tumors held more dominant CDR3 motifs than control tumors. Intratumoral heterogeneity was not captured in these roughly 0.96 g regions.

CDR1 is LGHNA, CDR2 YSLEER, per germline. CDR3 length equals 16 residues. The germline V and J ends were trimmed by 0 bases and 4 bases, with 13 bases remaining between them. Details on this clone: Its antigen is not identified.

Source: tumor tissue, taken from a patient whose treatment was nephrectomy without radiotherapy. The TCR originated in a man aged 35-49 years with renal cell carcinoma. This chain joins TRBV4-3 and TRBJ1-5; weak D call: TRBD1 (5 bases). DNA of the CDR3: TGCGCCAGCAGCCAAGAAGTGCAGGGAGGGAATCAGCCCCAGCATTTT. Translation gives CASSQEVQGGNQPQHF.